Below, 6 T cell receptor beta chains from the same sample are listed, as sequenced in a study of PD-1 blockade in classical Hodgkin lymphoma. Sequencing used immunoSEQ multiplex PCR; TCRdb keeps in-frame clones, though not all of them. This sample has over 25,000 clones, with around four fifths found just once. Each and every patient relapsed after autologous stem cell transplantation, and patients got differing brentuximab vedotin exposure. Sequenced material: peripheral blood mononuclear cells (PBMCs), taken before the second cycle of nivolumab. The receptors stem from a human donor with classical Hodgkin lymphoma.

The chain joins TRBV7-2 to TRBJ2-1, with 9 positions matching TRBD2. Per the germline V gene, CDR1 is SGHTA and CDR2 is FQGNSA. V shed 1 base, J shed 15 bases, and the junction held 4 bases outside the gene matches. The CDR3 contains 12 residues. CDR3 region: CASSLDSGSPFF. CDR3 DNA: TGTGCCAGCAGCTTAGATAGCGGGAGCCCGTTCTTC.

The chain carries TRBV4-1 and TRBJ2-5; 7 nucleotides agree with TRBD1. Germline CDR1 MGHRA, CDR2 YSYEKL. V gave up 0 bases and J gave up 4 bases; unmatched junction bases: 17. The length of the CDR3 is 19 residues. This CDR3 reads CASSQDRAVRQGDGETQYF. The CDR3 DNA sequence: TGCGCCAGCAGCCAAGATAGGGCCGTTCGGCAGGGGGACGGAGAGACCCAGTACTTC.

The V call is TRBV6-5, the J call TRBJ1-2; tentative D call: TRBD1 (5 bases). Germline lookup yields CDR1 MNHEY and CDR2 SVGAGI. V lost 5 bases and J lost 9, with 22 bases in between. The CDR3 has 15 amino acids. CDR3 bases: TGTGCCAGCAGTGGAAACTTAGGGGTTAGGGATCGCTACACCTTC. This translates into CASSGNLGVRDRYTF.

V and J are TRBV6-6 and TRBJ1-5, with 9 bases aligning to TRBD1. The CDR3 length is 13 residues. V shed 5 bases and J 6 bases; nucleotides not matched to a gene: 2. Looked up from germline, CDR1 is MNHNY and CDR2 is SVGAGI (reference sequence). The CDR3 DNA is TGTGCCAGCAGTCGGGACAGGGCTCAGCCCCAGCATTTT. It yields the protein CASSRDRAQPQHF.

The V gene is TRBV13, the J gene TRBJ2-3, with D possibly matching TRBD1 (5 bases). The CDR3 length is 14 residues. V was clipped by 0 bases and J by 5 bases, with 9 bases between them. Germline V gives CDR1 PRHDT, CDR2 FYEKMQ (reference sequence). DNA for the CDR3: TGTGCCAGCAGCTTAGGAGGGGAACGAGATACGCAGTATTTT. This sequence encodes CASSLGGERDTQYF.

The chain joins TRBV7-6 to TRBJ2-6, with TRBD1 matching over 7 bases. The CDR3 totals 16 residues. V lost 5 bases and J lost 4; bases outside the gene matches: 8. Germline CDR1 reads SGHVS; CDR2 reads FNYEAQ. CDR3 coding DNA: TGTGCCAGCAGCACTACACAGGGGTCCGGGGCCAACGTCCTGACTTTC. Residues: CASSTTQGSGANVLTF.